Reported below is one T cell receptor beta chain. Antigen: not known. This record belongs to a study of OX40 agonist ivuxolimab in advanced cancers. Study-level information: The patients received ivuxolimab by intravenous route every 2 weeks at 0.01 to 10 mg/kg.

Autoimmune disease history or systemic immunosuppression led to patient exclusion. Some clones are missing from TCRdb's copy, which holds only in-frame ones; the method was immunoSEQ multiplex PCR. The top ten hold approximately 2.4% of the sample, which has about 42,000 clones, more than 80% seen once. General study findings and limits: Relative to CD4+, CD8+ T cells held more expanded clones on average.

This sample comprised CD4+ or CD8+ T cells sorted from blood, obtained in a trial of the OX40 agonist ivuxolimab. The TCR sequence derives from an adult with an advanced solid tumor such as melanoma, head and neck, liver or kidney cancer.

The CDR3 DNA reads TGTGCCAGCAGCGTAGGAAGGGCTGCGGGCACAGATACGCAGTATTTT. Translated: CASSVGRAAGTDTQYF. This chain joins TRBV9 and TRBJ2-3; D not resolved. The V gene lost 0 bases and the J gene lost 1 base, with 12 bases spanning the gap. Germline V gene data show CDR1 as SGDLS and CDR2 as YYNGEE. The length of the CDR3 is 16 residues.